The clone carrying this T cell receptor (beta chain) was seen at least ten times. The CDR3 has 14 residues. Losses at the gene ends were 6 bases for V and 4 bases for J; bases not matched to a gene: 5. Germline CDR1 reads MNHEY; CDR2 reads SVGAGI. Using its own MiXCR run on the 5' RACE reads, TCRdb lists one record per CDR3 protein. The sample records under 350,000 distinct CDR3 sequences, approximately 4% being singletons. This sample stems from a study of T cells after yellow fever vaccination. The material sequenced was PBMCs, taken 5 days after the yellow fever booster vaccination. The gene calls are TRBV6-5 and TRBJ2-3; 9 bases are a match to TRBD1. This TCR was sampled from a man younger than 30 who received the YFV17D yellow fever vaccine. For the CDR3, the DNA is TGTGCCAGCAGACTACAGGGGGCCGCAGATACGCAGTATTTT. This gives the protein CASRLQGAADTQYF.